These T cell receptor beta chains were read from a single sample in a study of breast tumors, draining lymph nodes, adjacent tissues. TCRdb re-derived calls from the multiplex PCR reads in MiXCR, one entry per CDR3 protein. The data hold approximately 190,000 distinct CDR3 sequences, with 25% to 40% observed a single time. Sequenced input: axillary lymph node tissue. These receptors came from a female donor with breast cancer. Some clones in this sample may be carry-over from other donors' samples. Both conserved end residues are part of each CDR3. The D gene is left open where the match is weak. Clone sizes are given selectively: once, few, many, or a class where the clone is expanded.

length	D	V	J	size	CDR3	DNA
15	NA	TRBV18	TRBJ2-1	many	CASLAGRGTYNEQFF	TGTGCCAGCCTCGCCGGTCGTGGCACCTACAATGAGCAGTTCTTC
15	NA	TRBV11-2	TRBJ1-5	many	CASSPSSGVNQPQHF	TGTGCCAGCAGCCCTAGCAGCGGGGTCAATCAGCCCCAGCATTTT
15	TRBD2	TRBV13	TRBJ2-3	many	CASSRAGEVTDTQYF	TGTGCCAGCAGCCGAGCGGGGGAGGTCACAGATACGCAGTATTTT
14	NA	TRBV9	TRBJ2-3	many	CASGKGPSTDTQYF	TGTGCCAGCGGGAAGGGACCCAGCACAGATACGCAGTATTTT
23	NA	TRBV6-1	TRBJ1-6	NA	CASSDSGFYLCAWSVAGDSPLHF	NA
15	TRBD2	TRBV20-1	TRBJ2-3	NA	CSAVPGTSGGDEQYF	TGCAGTGCTGTCCCCGGGACTAGCGGGGGAGATGAGCAGTATTTT
13	NA	TRBV15	TRBJ1-1	once	CATASTRDTEAFF	TGTGCCACGGCCTCTACACGGGACACTGAAGCTTTCTTT
11	NA	TRBV20-1	TRBJ1-2	NA	CSTLGGYDYTF	TGCAGTACATTGGGGGGCTATGATTACACCTTC
17	TRBD2	TRBV28	TRBJ2-5	many	CASSLRTSGRDGETQYF	TGTGCCAGCAGTTTAAGGACTAGCGGGAGGGACGGAGAGACCCAGTACTTC
14	NA	TRBV12-3/TRBV12-4	TRBJ1-4	many	CASSQGWDYEKLFF	TGTGCCAGCAGTCAGGGGTGGGACTATGAAAAACTGTTTTTT
13	NA	TRBV10-3	TRBJ1-6	many	CAISVGDNSPLHF	TGTGCCATCAGTGTGGGTGATAATTCACCCCTCCACTTT
14	TRBD1	TRBV6-5	TRBJ1-5	many	CASSRDSRNQPQHF	TGTGCCAGCAGCCGGGACAGCCGCAATCAGCCCCAGCATTTT
14	NA	TRBV6-5	TRBJ2-3	many	CASRPTYSTDTQYF	TGTGCCAGCAGACCCACGTATAGCACAGATACGCAGTATTTT
13	NA	TRBV28	TRBJ1-5	many	CASITTGNQPQHF	TGTGCCAGCATAACCACGGGGAATCAGCCCCAGCATTTT
18	TRBD2	TRBV7-2	TRBJ2-5	NA	CASSLPEASGRAWETQYF	TGTGCCAGCAGCTTACCCGAGGCTAGCGGGAGGGCCTGGGAGACCCAGTACTTC
10	NA	TRBV7-3	TRBJ2-1	many	CANRWDEQFF	TGTGCCAATCGGTGGGATGAGCAGTTCTTC
17	TRBD1	TRBV19	TRBJ2-1	few	CASTSGGRRYSYNEQSF	TGTGCCAGTACCTCAGGGGGTCGCAGATACTCCTACAATGAGCAGTCCTTC
14	NA	TRBV6-5	TRBJ2-5	many	CASSRGGVEETQYF	TGTGCCAGCAGTAGGGGGGGAGTAGAGGAGACCCAGTACTTC
14	TRBD2	TRBV10-3	TRBJ2-7	many	CAISESGVGGEQYF	TGTGCCATCAGTGAGTCGGGTGTCGGGGGGGAGCAGTACTTC
15	TRBD1	TRBV20-1	TRBJ1-5	many	CSARDSGTVNQPQHF	TGCAGTGCTAGAGATTCCGGGACAGTTAATCAGCCCCAGCATTTT
13	TRBD1	TRBV5-8	TRBJ2-7	many	CASSRDSSPEQYF	TGTGCCAGCAGCCGGGACAGCTCGCCCGAGCAGTACTTC
16	NA	TRBV27	TRBJ2-5	few	CASSLRMGLGQETQYF	TGTGCCAGCAGTTTACGAATGGGACTGGGGCAAGAGACCCAGTACTTC
15	NA	TRBV14	TRBJ2-7	many	CASSLEGAGSYEQYF	TGTGCCAGCAGCCTCGAAGGCGCCGGGAGCTACGAGCAGTACTTC
16	TRBD2	TRBV2	TRBJ2-5	NA	CASTPLAGDNQETQYF	TGTGCCAGCACCCCACTAGCGGGGGACAACCAAGAGACCCAGTACTTC
12	NA	TRBV20-1	TRBJ2-5	many	CSARQTQETQYF	TGCAGTGCTAGGCAAACCCAAGAGACCCAGTACTTC
14	TRBD1	TRBV5-6	TRBJ2-7	many	CASSWGTGTPEQYF	TGTGCCAGCAGTTGGGGGACAGGGACCCCTGAGCAGTACTTC
14	TRBD1	TRBV5-1	TRBJ1-6	NA	CASSYGTGSSPLHF	TGCGCCAGCAGCTACGGGACAGGGAGTTCCCCCCTCCACTTT
14	TRBD2	TRBV29-1	TRBJ2-2	NA	CSVEKRGGTGELFF	TGCAGCGTTGAGAAGCGGGGGGGCACCGGGGAGCTGTTTTTT